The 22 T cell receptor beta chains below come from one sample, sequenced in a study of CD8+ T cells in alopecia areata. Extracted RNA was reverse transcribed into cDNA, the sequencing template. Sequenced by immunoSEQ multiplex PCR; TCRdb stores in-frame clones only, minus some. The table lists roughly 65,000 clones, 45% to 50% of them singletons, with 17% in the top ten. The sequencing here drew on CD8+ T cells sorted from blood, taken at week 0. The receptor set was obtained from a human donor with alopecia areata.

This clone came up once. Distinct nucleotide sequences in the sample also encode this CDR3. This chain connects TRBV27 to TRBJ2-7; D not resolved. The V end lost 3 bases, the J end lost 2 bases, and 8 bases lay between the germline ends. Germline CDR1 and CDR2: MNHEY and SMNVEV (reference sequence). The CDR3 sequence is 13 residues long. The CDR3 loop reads CASSLGRAYEQYF. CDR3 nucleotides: TGTGCCAGCAGTTTGGGCAGAGCCTACGAGCAGTACTTC.

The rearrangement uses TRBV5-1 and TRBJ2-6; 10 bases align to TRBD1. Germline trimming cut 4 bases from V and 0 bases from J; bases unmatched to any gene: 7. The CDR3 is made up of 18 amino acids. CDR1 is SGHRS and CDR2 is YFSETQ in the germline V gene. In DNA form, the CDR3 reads TGCGCCAGCAGCGAAGGGACAGGGGACGACTCTGGGGCCAACGTCCTGACTTTC. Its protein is CASSEGTGDDSGANVLTF.

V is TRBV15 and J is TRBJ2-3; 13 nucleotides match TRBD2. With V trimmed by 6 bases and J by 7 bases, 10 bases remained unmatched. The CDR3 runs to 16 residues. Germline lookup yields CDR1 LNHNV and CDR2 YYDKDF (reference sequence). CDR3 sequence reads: CATSNEWGLAGYTQYF. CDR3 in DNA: TGTGCCACCAGTAACGAGTGGGGACTAGCGGGATATACGCAGTATTTT.

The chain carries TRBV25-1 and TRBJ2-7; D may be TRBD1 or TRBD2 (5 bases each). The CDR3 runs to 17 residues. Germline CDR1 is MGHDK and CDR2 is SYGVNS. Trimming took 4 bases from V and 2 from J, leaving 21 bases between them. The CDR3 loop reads CASSGIMDGKDTYEQYF. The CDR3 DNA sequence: TGTGCCAGCAGTGGTATTATGGACGGGAAGGACACCTACGAGCAGTACTTC.

In DNA form, the CDR3 reads TGTGCCAGCAGCGCCTGGGGACTAGCGGGAGACGAGCAGTACTTC. Residues: CASSAWGLAGDEQYF. This sequence joins TRBV9 and TRBJ2-7; TRBD2 matches at 14 bases. V trimming: 3 bases; J trimming: 5 bases; junction bases outside the gene matches: 4. This CDR3 spans 15 amino acids. Per the germline V gene, CDR1 is SGDLS and CDR2 is YYNGEE.

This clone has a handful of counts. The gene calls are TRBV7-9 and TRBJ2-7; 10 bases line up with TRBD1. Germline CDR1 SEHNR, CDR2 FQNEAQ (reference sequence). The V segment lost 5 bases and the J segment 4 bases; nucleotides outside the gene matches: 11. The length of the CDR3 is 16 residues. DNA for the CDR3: TGTGCCAGCAGCCTTACCGAGACAGGGGGCTGGTACGAGCAGTACTTC. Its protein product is CASSLTETGGWYEQYF.

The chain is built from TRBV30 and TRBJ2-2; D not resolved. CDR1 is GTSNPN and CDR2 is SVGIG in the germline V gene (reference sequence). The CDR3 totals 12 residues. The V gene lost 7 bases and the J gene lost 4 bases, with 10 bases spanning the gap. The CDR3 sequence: CALQWSTGELFF. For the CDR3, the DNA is TGTGCCTTACAGTGGAGCACCGGGGAGCTGTTTTTT.

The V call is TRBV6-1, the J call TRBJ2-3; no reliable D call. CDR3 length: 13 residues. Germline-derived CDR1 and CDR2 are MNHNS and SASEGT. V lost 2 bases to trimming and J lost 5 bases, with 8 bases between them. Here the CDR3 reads CASSEFSRDTQYF. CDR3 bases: TGTGCCAGCAGTGAATTTTCGAGAGATACGCAGTATTTT.

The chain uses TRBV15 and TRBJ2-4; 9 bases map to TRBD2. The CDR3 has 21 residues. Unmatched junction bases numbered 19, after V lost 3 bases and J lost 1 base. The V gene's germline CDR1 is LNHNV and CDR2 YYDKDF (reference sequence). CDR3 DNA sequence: TGTGCCACCAGCAGTGGTCTTATGGGCGGGAGGGCCGGTAGGGCCAAAAACATTCAGTACTTC. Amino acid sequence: CATSSGLMGGRAGRAKNIQYF.

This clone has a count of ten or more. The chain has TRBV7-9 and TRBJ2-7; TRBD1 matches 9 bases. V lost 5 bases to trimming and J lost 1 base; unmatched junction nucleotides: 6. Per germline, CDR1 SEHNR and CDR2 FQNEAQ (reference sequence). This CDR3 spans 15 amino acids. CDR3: CASSDRQGGSYEQYF. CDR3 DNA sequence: TGTGCCAGCAGCGACCGACAGGGGGGGTCCTACGAGCAGTACTTC. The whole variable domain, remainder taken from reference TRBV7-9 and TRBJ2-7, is DTGVSQNPRHKITKRGQNVTFRCDPISEHNRLYWYRQTLGQGPEFLTYFQNEAQLEKSRLLSDRFSAERPKGSFSTLEIQRTEQGDSAMYLCASSDRQGGSYEQYFGPGTRLTVT.

This CDR3 is CASSQVGGDNQPQHF. The CDR3 DNA reads TGCGCCAGCAGCCAAGTAGGAGGGGACAATCAGCCCCAGCATTTT. The rearrangement links TRBV4-1 to TRBJ1-5; a possible D gene is TRBD1 (5 bases). V shed 1 base and J shed 3 bases, with 10 bases lying between them. This CDR3 comprises 15 residues. The germline gives CDR1 MGHRA, CDR2 YSYEKL.

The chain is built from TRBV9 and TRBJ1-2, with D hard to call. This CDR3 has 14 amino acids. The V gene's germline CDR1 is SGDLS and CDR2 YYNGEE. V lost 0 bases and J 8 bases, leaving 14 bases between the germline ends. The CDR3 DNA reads TGTGCCAGCAGCGTAGACGGGAGAAACGGGGGCTACACCTTC. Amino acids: CASSVDGRNGGYTF.

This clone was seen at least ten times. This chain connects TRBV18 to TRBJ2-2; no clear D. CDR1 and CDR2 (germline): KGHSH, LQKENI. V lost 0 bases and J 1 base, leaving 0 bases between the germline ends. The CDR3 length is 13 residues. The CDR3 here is CASSPPNTGELFF. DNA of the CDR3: TGTGCCAGCTCACCACCGAACACCGGGGAGCTGTTTTTT. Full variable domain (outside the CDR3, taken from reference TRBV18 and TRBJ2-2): NAGVMQNPRHLVRRRGQEARLRCSPMKGHSHVYWYRQLPEEGLKFMVYLQKENIIDESGMPKERFSAEFPKEGPSILRIQQVVRGDSAAYFCASSPPNTGELFFGEGSRLTVL.

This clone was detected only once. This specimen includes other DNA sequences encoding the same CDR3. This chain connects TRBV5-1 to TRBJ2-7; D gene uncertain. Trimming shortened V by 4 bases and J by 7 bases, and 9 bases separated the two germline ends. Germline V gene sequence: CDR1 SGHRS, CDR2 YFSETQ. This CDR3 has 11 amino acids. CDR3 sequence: CASSLGPEQYF. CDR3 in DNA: TGCGCCAGCAGCCTAGGACCAGAGCAGTACTTC.

For the CDR3, the DNA is TGTGCCAGCAGTCGGAGCTTAGCGGGAAATATACACGGGCAGTTCTTC. Its protein is CASSRSLAGNIHGQFF. This chain links TRBV6-6 with TRBJ2-1, with TRBD2 matching over 8 bases. Looked up from germline, CDR1 is MNHNY and CDR2 is SVGAGI (reference sequence). There are 16 residues in the CDR3. V was clipped by 5 bases and J by 12 bases; unmatched bases: 18.

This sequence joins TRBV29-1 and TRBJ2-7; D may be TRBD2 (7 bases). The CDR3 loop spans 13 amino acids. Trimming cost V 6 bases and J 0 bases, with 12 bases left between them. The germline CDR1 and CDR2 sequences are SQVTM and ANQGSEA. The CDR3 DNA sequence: TGCAGCGTCAGGGAGGGGGGCTCCTACGAGCAGTACTTC. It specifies CSVREGGSYEQYF.

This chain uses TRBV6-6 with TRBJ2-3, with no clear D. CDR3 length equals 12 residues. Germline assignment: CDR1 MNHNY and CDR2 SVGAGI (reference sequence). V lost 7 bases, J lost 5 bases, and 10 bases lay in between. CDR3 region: CASTGMIDTQYF. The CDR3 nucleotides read TGTGCCAGCACTGGGATGATAGATACGCAGTATTTT.

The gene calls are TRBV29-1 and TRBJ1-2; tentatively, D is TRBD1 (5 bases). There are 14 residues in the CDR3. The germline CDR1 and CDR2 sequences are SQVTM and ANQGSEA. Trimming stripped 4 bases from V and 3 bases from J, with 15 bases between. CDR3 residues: CSVAGGLGDYGYTF. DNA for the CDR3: TGCAGCGTTGCTGGGGGGTTGGGTGACTATGGCTACACCTTC.

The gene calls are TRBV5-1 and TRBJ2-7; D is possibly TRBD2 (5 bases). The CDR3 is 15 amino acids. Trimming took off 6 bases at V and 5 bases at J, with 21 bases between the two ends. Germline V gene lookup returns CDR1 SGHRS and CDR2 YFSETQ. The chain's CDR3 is CASTANGRGSDEQYF. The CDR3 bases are TGCGCCAGCACCGCCAATGGACGGGGATCGGACGAGCAGTACTTC. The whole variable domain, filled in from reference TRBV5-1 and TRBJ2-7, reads KAGVTQTPRYLIKTRGQQVTLSCSPISGHRSVSWYQQTPGQGLQFLFEYFSETQRNKGNFPGRFSGRQFSNSRSEMNVSTLELGDSALYLCASTANGRGSDEQYFGPGTRLTVT.

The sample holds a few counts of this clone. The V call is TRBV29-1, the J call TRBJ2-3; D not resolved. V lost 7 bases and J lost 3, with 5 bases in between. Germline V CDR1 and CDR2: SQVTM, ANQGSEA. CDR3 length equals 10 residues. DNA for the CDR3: TGCAGCGCTAGGACAGATACGCAGTATTTT. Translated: CSARTDTQYF.

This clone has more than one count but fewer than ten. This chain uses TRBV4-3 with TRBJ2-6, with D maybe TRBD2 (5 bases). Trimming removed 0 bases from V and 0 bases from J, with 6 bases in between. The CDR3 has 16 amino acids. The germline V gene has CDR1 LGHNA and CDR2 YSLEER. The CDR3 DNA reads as TGCGCCAGCAGCCAAGAGGCGGGCTCTGGGGCCAACGTCCTGACTTTC. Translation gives CASSQEAGSGANVLTF.

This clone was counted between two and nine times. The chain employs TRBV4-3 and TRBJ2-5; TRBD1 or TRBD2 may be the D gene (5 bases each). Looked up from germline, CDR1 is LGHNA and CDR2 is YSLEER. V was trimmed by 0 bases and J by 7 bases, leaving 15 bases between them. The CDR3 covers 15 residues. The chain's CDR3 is CASSQDSTEEATQYF. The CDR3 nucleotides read TGCGCCAGCAGCCAAGATTCGACAGAGGAGGCGACCCAGTACTTC.